This T cell receptor beta chain was found in a study of T cell changes during pregnancy in multiple sclerosis. Here immunoSEQ multiplex PCR was the method, and the copy in TCRdb shows in-frame clones only, minus some. This repertoire shows around 64,000 clones, 92% found once; its top ten account for 0.29%. In its sample, this clone ranks as medium-sized. Germline V gene lookup returns CDR1 SGHAT and CDR2 FQNNGV. This CDR3 region has 14 residues. The V gene end was trimmed by 5 bases and the J gene end by 6 bases; junction bases not matched to a gene: 5. The V call is TRBV11-2, the J call TRBJ1-5; TRBD1 matches at 9 bases. The receptor was isolated from a female donor with multiple sclerosis, enrolled in a pregnancy study. The sample here was CD4+ T cells from peripheral blood mononuclear cells, taken after pregnancy. This CDR3 reads CASSQTGGVQPQHF. In nucleotides, the CDR3 is TGTGCCAGCAGCCAAACAGGGGGCGTTCAGCCCCAGCATTTT. Together with reference TRBV11-2 and TRBJ1-5, the CDR3 gives the full variable domain: EAGVAQSPRYKIIEKRQSVAFWCNPISGHATLYWYQQILGQGPKLLIQFQNNGVVDDSQLPKDRFSAERLKGVDSTLKIQPAKLEDSAVYLCASSQTGGVQPQHFGDGTRLSIL.